This TCR beta chain was profiled in a study of cytomegalovirus exposure and HLA in healthy donors. Notes on the study in general: The study labeled under 200 TCR beta chains cytomegalovirus-associated.

Vbeta (60) and Jbeta (13) primers were used in the PCR. Profiling relied on immunoSEQ multiplex PCR, and the TCRdb table lists in-frame clones only, not all of them. The table has approximately 130,000 clones, 81% seen once. With regard to this clone: Its antigen is unidentified.

This clonotype was sampled from a man aged 18 to 29 in good health and CMV-seronegative. The sequencing sample was made of PBMCs.

CDR3 amino acids: CASSLMQGKRDSPLHF. The CDR3 region has the DNA TGTGCCAGCAGCTTGATGCAGGGGAAGCGAGATTCACCCCTCCACTTT. The gene calls are TRBV5-4 and TRBJ1-6, with D perhaps TRBD1 (6 bases). CDR1 is SGHNT and CDR2 is YYREEE in the germline V gene (reference sequence). The CDR3 contains 16 residues. Trimming left V 1 base short and J 8 bases short, with 16 bases between.